This TCR beta chain is drawn from a study of cytomegalovirus exposure and HLA in healthy donors. The CDR3 has 15 amino acids. V shed 5 bases and J 6 bases; nucleotides not matched to a gene: 7. Germline-derived CDR1 and CDR2 are MGHDK and SYGVNS. Whole-study results and caveats: Previously analyzed data showed that most TCR beta V segments were productive at a frequency of about 90% or about 30%.

There were likely unrecorded immune exposures, though donors were nominally healthy when sampled. This clone was seen a few times. The antigen remains undetermined. The PCR used 60 Vbeta and 13 Jbeta primers. The assay was immunoSEQ multiplex PCR, and TCRdb's table has in-frame clones only and misses some. Of approximately 100,000 clones in the sample, 75% were seen once. The chain uses TRBV25-1 and TRBJ2-1, with TRBD2 identical over 10 bases. The sequence derives from a male donor in good health and CMV-seropositive. The specimen sequenced was PBMCs. CDR3 nucleotides: TGTGCCAGCAGTTATACTAGCGGGATATTCAATGAGCAGTTCTTC. Translation: CASSYTSGIFNEQFF.